This T cell receptor (beta chain) was profiled in a study of blood T cell repertoires in COVID-19. This clone has only a few counts. The method was immunoSEQ multiplex PCR; TCRdb's version includes in-frame clones alone and lacks a portion of them. The sample yields some 57,000 clones, approximately 91% seen once. This CDR3 region has 14 residues. V lost 2 bases and J lost 7, with 15 bases in between. Germline CDR1 reads SGHTS; CDR2 reads YDEGEE. V gene TRBV5-8 combines with J gene TRBJ1-2; a possible D gene is TRBD1 (5 bases). This clonotype was obtained from a man aged 50 to 59 with active COVID-19. What was sequenced was peripheral blood. The CDR3 nucleotides read TGTGCCAGCAGCTTCCCAGGGTTTTCGGCTGGCTACACCTTC. Protein: CASSFPGFSAGYTF.